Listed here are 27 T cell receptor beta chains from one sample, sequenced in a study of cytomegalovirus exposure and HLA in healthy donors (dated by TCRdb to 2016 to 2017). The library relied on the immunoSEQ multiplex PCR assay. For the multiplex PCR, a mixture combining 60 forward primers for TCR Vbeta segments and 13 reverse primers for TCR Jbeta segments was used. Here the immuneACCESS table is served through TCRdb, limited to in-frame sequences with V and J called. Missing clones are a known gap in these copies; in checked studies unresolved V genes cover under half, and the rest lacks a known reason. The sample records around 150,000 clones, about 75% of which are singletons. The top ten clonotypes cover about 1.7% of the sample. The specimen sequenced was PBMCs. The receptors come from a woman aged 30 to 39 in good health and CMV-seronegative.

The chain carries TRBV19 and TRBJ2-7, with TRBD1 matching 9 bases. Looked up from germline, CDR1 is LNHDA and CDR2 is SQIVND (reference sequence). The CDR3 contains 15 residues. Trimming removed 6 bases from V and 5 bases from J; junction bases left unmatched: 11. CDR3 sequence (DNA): TGTGCCAGTAGCGCCGGGGGACAGGGAGGGGACGAGCAGTACTTC. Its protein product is CASSAGGQGGDEQYF.

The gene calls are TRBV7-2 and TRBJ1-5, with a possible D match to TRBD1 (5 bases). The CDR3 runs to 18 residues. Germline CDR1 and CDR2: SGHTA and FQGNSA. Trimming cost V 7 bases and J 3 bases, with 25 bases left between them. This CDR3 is CASTPGRVGSLSNQPQHF. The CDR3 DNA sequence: TGTGCCAGCACCCCAGGGAGGGTGGGGTCGCTTTCCAATCAGCCCCAGCATTTT. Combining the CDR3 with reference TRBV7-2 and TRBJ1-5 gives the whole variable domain GAGVSQSPSNKVTEKGKDVELRCDPISGHTALYWYRQSLGQGLEFLIYFQGNSAPDKSGLPSDRFSAERTGGSVSTLTIQRTQQEDSAVYLCASTPGRVGSLSNQPQHFGDGTRLSIL.

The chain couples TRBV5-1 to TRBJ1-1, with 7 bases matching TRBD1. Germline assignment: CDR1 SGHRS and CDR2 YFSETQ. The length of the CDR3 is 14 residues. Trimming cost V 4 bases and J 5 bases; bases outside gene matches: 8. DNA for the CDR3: TGCGCCAGCAGCGCCTACAGGGGAGGAACTGAAGCTTTCTTT. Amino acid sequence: CASSAYRGGTEAFF.

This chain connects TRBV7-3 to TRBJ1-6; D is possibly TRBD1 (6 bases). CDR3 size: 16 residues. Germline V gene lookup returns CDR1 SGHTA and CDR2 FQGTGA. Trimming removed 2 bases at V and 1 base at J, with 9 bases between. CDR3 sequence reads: CASSLQGRSYNSPLHF. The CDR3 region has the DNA TGTGCCAGCAGCTTACAGGGGCGGTCCTATAATTCACCCCTCCACTTT.

Here the CDR3 DNA reads TGTGCCAGCTCCACGGCGGACAATCAGCCCCAGCATTTT. The encoded protein is CASSTADNQPQHF. The chain carries TRBV18 and TRBJ1-5; no clear D gene. The V and J ends lost 6 bases and 3 bases respectively, with 9 bases between them. Germline CDR1 KGHSH, CDR2 LQKENI. This CDR3 has 13 amino acids.

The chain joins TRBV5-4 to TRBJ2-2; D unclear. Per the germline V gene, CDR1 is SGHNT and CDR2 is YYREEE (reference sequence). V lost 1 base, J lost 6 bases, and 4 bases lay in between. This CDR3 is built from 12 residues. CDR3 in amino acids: CASSLSAGELFF. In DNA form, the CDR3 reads TGTGCCAGCAGCTTGTCAGCCGGGGAGCTGTTTTTT.

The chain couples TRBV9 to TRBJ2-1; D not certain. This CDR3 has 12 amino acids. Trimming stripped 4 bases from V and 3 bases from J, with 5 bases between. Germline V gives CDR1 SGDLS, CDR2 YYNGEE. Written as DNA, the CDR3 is TGTGCCAGCAGCCCTAACTACAATGAGCAGTTCTTC. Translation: CASSPNYNEQFF.

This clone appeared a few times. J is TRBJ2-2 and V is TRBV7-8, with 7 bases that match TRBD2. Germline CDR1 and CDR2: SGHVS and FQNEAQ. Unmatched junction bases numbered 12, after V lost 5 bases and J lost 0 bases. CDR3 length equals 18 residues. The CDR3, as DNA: TGTGCCAGCAGCCCAAGGAGGGAAGCGGGGACGAACACCGGGGAGCTGTTTTTT. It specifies CASSPRREAGTNTGELFF.

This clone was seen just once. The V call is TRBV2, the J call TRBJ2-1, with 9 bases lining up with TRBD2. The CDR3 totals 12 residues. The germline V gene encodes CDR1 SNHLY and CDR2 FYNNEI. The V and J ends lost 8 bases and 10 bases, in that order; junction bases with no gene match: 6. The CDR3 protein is CASSPLAGEQFF. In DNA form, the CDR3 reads TGTGCCAGCTCGCCCCTAGCGGGGGAGCAGTTCTTC.

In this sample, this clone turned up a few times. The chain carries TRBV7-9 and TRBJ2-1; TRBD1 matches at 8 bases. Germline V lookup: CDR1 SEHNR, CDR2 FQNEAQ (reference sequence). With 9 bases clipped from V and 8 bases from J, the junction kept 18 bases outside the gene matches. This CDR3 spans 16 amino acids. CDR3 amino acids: CASIRARTGRKDEQFF. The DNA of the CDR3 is TGTGCCAGTATTAGGGCGAGGACAGGGCGAAAGGATGAGCAGTTCTTC.

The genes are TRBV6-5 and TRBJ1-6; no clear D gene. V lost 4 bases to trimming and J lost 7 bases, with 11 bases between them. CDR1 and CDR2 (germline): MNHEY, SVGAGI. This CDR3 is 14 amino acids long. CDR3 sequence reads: CASSFGLINSPLHF. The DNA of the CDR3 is TGTGCCAGCAGTTTTGGACTTATCAATTCACCCCTCCACTTT.

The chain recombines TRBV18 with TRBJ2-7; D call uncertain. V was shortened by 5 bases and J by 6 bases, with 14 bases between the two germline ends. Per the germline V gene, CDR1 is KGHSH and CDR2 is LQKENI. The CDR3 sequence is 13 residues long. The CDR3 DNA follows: TGTGCCAGCTCAACTAACTCTTTGAGCGAGCAGTACTTC. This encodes CASSTNSLSEQYF. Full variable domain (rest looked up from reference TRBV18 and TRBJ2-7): NAGVMQNPRHLVRRRGQEARLRCSPMKGHSHVYWYRQLPEEGLKFMVYLQKENIIDESGMPKERFSAEFPKEGPSILRIQQVVRGDSAAYFCASSTNSLSEQYFGPGTRLTVT.

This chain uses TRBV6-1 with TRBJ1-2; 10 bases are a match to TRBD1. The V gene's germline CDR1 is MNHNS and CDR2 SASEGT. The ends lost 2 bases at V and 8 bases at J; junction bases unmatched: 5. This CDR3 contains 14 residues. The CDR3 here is CASSELTGGSGYTF. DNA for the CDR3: TGTGCCAGCAGTGAACTGACAGGGGGCAGCGGCTACACCTTC.

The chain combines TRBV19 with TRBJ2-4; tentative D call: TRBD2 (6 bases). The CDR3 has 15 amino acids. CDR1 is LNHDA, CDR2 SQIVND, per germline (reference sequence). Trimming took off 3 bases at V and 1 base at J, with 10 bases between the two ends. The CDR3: CASSMAGRAKNIQYF. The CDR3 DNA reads TGTGCCAGTAGTATGGCTGGGAGGGCCAAAAACATTCAGTACTTC.

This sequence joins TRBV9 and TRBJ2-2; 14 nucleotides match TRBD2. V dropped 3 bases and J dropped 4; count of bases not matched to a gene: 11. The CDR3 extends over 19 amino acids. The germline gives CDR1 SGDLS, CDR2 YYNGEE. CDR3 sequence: CASSDPRTSGGTFTGELFF. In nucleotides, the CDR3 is TGTGCCAGCAGCGATCCCCGGACTAGCGGGGGGACCTTCACCGGGGAGCTGTTTTTT.

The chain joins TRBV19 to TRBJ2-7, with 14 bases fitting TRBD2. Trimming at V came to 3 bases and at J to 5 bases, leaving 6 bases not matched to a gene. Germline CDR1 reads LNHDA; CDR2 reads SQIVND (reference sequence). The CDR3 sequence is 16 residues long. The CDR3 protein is CASSIATSGGANEQYF. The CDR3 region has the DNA TGTGCCAGTAGTATTGCGACTAGCGGGGGGGCAAACGAGCAGTACTTC.

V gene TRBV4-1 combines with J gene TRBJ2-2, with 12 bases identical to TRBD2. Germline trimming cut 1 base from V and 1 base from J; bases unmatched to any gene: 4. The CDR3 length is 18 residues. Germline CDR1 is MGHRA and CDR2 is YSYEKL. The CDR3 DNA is TGCGCCAGCAGCCAAGGGCCTAGCGGGGGGGAGAACACCGGGGAGCTGTTTTTT. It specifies CASSQGPSGGENTGELFF.

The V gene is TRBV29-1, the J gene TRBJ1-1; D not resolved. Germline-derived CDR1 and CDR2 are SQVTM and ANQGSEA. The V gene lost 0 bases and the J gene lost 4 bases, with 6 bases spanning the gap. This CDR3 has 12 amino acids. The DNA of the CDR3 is TGCAGCGTTGAAGATCCGGGCACTGAAGCTTTCTTT. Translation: CSVEDPGTEAFF.

CDR3 protein: CASSFAAFINRGRWVGYTF. CDR3 DNA sequence: TGTGCCAGCAGTTTTGCCGCGTTTATTAACAGGGGGCGCTGGGTTGGCTACACCTTC. The chain links TRBV5-6 to TRBJ1-2; 9 positions match TRBD1. The CDR3 contains 19 residues. Trimming cost V 5 bases and J 7 bases; bases outside gene matches: 24. The V gene's germline CDR1 is SGHDT and CDR2 YYEEEE.

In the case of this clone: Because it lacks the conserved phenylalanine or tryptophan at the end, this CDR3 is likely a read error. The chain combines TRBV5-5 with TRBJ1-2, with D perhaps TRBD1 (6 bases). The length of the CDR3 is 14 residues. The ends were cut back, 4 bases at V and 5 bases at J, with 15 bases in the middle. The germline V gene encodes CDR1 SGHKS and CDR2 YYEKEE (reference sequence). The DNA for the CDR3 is TGTGCCAGCAGCGATAACAGGGTTGATTATGGCTACACCCTC. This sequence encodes CASSDNRVDYGYTL.

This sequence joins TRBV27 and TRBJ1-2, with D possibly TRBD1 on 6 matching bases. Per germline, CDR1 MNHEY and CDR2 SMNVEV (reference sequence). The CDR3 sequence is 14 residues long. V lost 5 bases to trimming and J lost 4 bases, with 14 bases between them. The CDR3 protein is CASSDRFFGYGYTF. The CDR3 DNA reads TGTGCCAGCAGTGACAGGTTCTTCGGCTATGGCTACACCTTC.

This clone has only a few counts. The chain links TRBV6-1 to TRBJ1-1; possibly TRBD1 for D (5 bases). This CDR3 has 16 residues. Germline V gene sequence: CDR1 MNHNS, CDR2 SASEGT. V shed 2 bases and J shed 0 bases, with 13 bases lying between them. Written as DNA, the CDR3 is TGTGCCAGCAGTGAACTGACGGGCAGGGTGAACACTGAAGCTTTCTTT. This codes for CASSELTGRVNTEAFF.

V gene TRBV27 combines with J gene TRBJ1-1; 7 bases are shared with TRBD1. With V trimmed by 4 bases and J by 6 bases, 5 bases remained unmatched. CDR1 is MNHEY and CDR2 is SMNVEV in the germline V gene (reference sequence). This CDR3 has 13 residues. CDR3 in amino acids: CASSSYGTAEAFF. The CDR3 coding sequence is TGTGCCAGCAGTTCCTACGGGACAGCTGAAGCTTTCTTT.

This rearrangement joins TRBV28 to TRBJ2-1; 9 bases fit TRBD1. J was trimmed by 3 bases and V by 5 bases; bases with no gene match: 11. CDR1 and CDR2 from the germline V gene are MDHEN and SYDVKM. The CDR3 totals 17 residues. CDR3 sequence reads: CASSPLGQGRNYNEQFF. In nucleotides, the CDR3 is TGTGCCAGCAGTCCCCTCGGACAGGGGAGAAACTACAATGAGCAGTTCTTC.

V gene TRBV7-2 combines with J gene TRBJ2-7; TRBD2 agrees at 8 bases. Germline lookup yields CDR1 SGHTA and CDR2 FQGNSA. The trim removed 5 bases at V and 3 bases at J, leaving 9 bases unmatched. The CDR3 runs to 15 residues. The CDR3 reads CASSLGGGRVYEQYF. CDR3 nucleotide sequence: TGTGCCAGCAGCCTCGGCGGGGGGCGCGTCTACGAGCAGTACTTC.

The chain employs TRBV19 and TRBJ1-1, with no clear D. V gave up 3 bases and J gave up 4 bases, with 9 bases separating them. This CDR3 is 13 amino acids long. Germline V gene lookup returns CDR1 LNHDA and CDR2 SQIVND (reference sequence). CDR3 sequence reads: CASSIFGGTEAFF. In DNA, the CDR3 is TGTGCCAGTAGTATTTTCGGCGGCACTGAAGCTTTCTTT.

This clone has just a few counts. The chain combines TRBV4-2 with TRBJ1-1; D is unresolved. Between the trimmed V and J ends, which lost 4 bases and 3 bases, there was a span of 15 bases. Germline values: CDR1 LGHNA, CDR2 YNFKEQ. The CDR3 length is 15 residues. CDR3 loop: CASSPRHPIDTEAFF. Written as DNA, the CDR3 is TGTGCCAGCAGCCCGAGACACCCCATCGACACTGAAGCTTTCTTT.